What follows are 18 T cell receptor beta chains derived from one specimen sequenced in a study of PD-1 blockade in classical Hodgkin lymphoma. Relapse was seen in all patients after autologous stem cell transplantation, and brentuximab vedotin exposure was variable. Data came from immunoSEQ multiplex PCR; TCRdb stores just in-frame clones and leaves some out. The top ten clones hold roughly 50% of a sample with approximately 6,400 clones, about three quarters of them seen once. Specimen: peripheral blood mononuclear cells (PBMCs), collected before the second cycle of nivolumab. These receptors were obtained from a human donor with classical Hodgkin lymphoma.

The chain has TRBV7-8 and TRBJ1-2; TRBD1 matches at 7 bases. Germline lookup yields CDR1 SGHVS and CDR2 FQNEAQ. This CDR3 spans 15 amino acids. Trimming cost V 3 bases and J 4 bases; bases outside gene matches: 8. The CDR3 region is CASSLGEGGAYGYTF. Written as DNA, the CDR3 is TGTGCCAGCAGCTTGGGGGAAGGGGGCGCCTATGGCTACACCTTC.

The chain uses TRBV4-3 and TRBJ2-7; tentatively, D is TRBD2 (6 bases). This CDR3 has 13 residues. CDR1 and CDR2 (germline): LGHNA, YSLEER. Trimming took off 0 bases at V and 6 bases at J, with 9 bases between the two ends. The CDR3 is CASSQDAGSEQYF. The CDR3 DNA reads TGCGCCAGCAGCCAAGATGCGGGGTCCGAGCAGTACTTC.

The V gene is TRBV19, the J gene TRBJ1-4; unclear D gene. Trimming took off 5 bases at V and 0 bases at J, with 10 bases between the two ends. Looked up from germline, CDR1 is LNHDA and CDR2 is SQIVND (reference sequence). The CDR3 runs to 15 residues. The CDR3 spells CASSGVQATNEKLFF. The CDR3 DNA reads TGTGCCAGTAGTGGGGTCCAAGCAACTAATGAAAAACTGTTTTTT. The full variable domain, completed using reference TRBV19 and TRBJ1-4, is DGGITQSPKYLFRKEGQNVTLSCEQNLNHDAMYWYRQDPGQGLRLIYYSQIVNDFQKGDIAEGYSVSREKKESFPLTVTSAQKNPTAFYLCASSGVQATNEKLFFGSGTQLSVL.

This clone has just a few counts. The same CDR3 can be traced to other DNA sequences in this sample. This chain uses TRBV28 with TRBJ2-2; D uncertain. Germline CDR1 MDHEN, CDR2 SYDVKM. The V end lost 10 bases, the J end lost 0 bases, and 9 bases lay between the germline ends. CDR3 length: 13 residues. CDR3 DNA: TGTGCCACCCCGGGTCCGAACACCGGGGAGCTGTTTTTT. It translates to CATPGPNTGELFF.

This chain joins TRBV5-1 and TRBJ2-7, with no clear D. Per the germline V gene, CDR1 is SGHRS and CDR2 is YFSETQ. This CDR3 has 13 amino acids. V was shortened by 3 bases and J by 3 bases, with 10 bases between the two germline ends. The CDR3 spells CASSSPPSYEQYF. In DNA form, the CDR3 reads TGCGCCAGCAGCTCTCCCCCTAGCTACGAGCAGTACTTC.

The chain uses TRBV5-6 and TRBJ1-5; 11 nucleotides agree with TRBD1. This CDR3 contains 14 residues. J was trimmed by 6 bases and V by 4 bases; bases with no gene match: 3. Per the germline V gene, CDR1 is SGHDT and CDR2 is YYEEEE. CDR3 sequence reads: CASSPDRGLQPQHF. DNA of the CDR3: TGTGCCAGCAGCCCGGACAGGGGGCTTCAGCCCCAGCATTTT.

This clone was seen more than once but under ten times. This sequence joins TRBV4-3 and TRBJ2-2, with unresolved D. The CDR3 has 16 amino acids. The germline V and J ends were trimmed by 1 base and 1 base, with 10 bases remaining between them. The germline gives CDR1 LGHNA, CDR2 YSLEER. CDR3: CASSQGLALNTGELFF. For the CDR3, the DNA is TGCGCCAGCAGCCAAGGGCTCGCCTTGAACACCGGGGAGCTGTTTTTT.

This clone was counted a single time. This rearrangement joins TRBV28 to TRBJ1-5, with 7 bases that match TRBD1. CDR1 MDHEN and CDR2 SYDVKM come from the germline V gene. There are 12 residues in the CDR3. Unmatched junction bases numbered 12, after V lost 6 bases and J lost 16 bases. The CDR3 protein is CASRPDRERAHF. The DNA of the CDR3 is TGTGCCAGCAGACCCGACAGGGAAAGAGCACATTTT.

The rearrangement links TRBV7-9 to TRBJ1-3; D possibly corresponds to TRBD1 (5 bases). The V end was cut by 3 bases, the J end by 10 bases, with 19 bases between. This CDR3 is 15 amino acids long. Germline CDR1 is SEHNR and CDR2 is FQNEAQ (reference sequence). CDR3 bases: TGTGCCAGCAGCTTGACCGCCGCGGTTAAGGGGACCATATATTTT. This sequence encodes CASSLTAAVKGTIYF.

By sample fraction, this clone is medium-sized. This chain uses TRBV6-6 with TRBJ1-5; D not certain. Germline CDR1 and CDR2: MNHNY and SVGAGI (reference sequence). This CDR3 has 13 residues. Trimming removed 4 bases from V and 3 bases from J, with 7 bases in between. CDR3 sequence reads: CASSWVLNQPQHF. The CDR3 nucleotides read TGTGCCAGCAGTTGGGTCCTCAATCAGCCCCAGCATTTT.

The J gene is TRBJ2-5, the V gene TRBV6-6, with D possibly matching TRBD2 (7 bases). V was trimmed by 6 bases and J by 5 bases, leaving 16 bases between them. Germline V gene data show CDR1 as MNHNY and CDR2 as SVGAGI (reference sequence). The CDR3 extends over 14 amino acids. CDR3 region: CASSPGGGGETQYF. The CDR3 coding sequence is TGTGCCAGCAGCCCCGGCGGGGGCGGGGAGACCCAGTACTTC.

The genes are TRBV28 and TRBJ2-4, with a weak D call TRBD1 (6 bases). Trimming shortened V by 4 bases and J by 2 bases, and 12 bases separated the two germline ends. This CDR3 region has 15 residues. Germline V gene lookup returns CDR1 MDHEN and CDR2 SYDVKM. CDR3 sequence: CASSYRVGTKNIQYF. In nucleotides, the CDR3 is TGTGCCAGCAGTTACAGGGTTGGAACCAAAAACATTCAGTACTTC. Full variable domain (remainder filled in from reference TRBV28 and TRBJ2-4): DVKVTQSSRYLVKRTGEKVFLECVQDMDHENMFWYRQDPGLGLRLIYFSYDVKMKEKGDIPEGYSVSREKKERFSLILESASTNQTSMYLCASSYRVGTKNIQYFGAGTRLSVL.

The chain is built from TRBV18 and TRBJ2-5; D is uncertain. From germline, CDR1 is KGHSH and CDR2 LQKENI. This CDR3 region has 13 residues. The germline V and J ends were trimmed by 2 bases and 3 bases, with 7 bases remaining between them. The DNA for the CDR3 is TGTGCCAGCTCACCAGTAATGGAAGAGACCCAGTACTTC. Translating gives CASSPVMEETQYF.

The chain employs TRBV5-4 and TRBJ1-2; D uncertain. The CDR3 extends over 12 amino acids. V lost 0 bases and J lost 8, with 8 bases in between. Germline V gene data show CDR1 as SGHNT and CDR2 as YYREEE (reference sequence). CDR3 region: CASSLAGWGYTF. CDR3 nucleotides: TGTGCCAGCAGCTTGGCGGGTTGGGGCTACACCTTC.

This rearrangement joins TRBV11-2 to TRBJ1-4; the match to TRBD1 covers 7 bases. The CDR3 is 15 residues long. With V trimmed by 5 bases and J by 7 bases, 10 bases remained unmatched. The germline V gene encodes CDR1 SGHAT and CDR2 FQNNGV. The CDR3 DNA follows: TGTGCCAGCAGCCTCCAGGGGACAGCGCGTGAAAAACTGTTTTTT. Protein product: CASSLQGTAREKLFF.

V is TRBV7-2 and J is TRBJ1-1, with D possibly being TRBD1 (5 bases). Germline assignment: CDR1 SGHTA and CDR2 FQGNSA. V was pared by 0 bases and J by 3 bases, with 14 bases between. The CDR3 has 16 residues. CDR3: CASSLALMGGDTEAFF. Here the CDR3 DNA reads TGTGCCAGCAGCTTAGCGTTAATGGGAGGGGACACTGAAGCTTTCTTT.

The chain recombines TRBV20-1 with TRBJ1-1, with no clear D. The length of the CDR3 is 10 residues. V was cut by 0 bases and J by 8 bases, with 4 bases left in between. In germline, CDR1 is DFQATT, CDR2 SNEGSKA (reference sequence). The CDR3 sequence is CSARDTEAFF. Here the CDR3 DNA reads TGCAGTGCTAGAGATACCGAAGCTTTCTTT.

By frequency in the sample, this clone is medium-sized. Other DNA sequences within the sample encode an identical CDR3. The CDR3 loop is CASSLFGTSESYEQYF. Here the CDR3 DNA reads TGTGCCAGCAGCTTATTCGGGACTAGCGAGTCCTACGAGCAGTACTTC. This chain uses TRBV7-2 with TRBJ2-7; 10 nucleotides match TRBD2. Per germline, CDR1 SGHTA and CDR2 FQGNSA. The CDR3 loop spans 16 amino acids. The junction had 5 bases not matched to a gene; V was cut back by 2 bases and J by 1 base.